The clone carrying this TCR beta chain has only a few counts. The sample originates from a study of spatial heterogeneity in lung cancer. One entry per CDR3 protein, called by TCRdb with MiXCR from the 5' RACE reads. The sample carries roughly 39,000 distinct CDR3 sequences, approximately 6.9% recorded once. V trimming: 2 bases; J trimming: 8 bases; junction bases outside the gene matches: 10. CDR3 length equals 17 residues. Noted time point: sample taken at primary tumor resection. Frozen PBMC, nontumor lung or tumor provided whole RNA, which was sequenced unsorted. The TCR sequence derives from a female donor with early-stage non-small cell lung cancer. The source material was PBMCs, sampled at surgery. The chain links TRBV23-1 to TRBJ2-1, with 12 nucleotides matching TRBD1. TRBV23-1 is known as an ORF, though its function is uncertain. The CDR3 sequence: CASSQRGTGGASDEQFF. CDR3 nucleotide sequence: TGCGCCAGCAGTCAACGGGGGACAGGGGGCGCAAGCGATGAGCAGTTCTTC.